This is a list of T cell receptor beta chains from one sample in a study of blood T cell repertoires in COVID-19. Generated by immunoSEQ multiplex PCR, the TCRdb table keeps only in-frame clones and is missing some. The sample holds approximately 110,000 clones, 90% seen once. Sequenced input: peripheral blood. The origin of the receptors is a woman in her fifties or sixties with acute or convalescent COVID-19. The conserved cysteine and the conserved F or W are not part of the CDR3 here. The order of the fields is J gene, V gene, CDR3 protein.

J gene: TRBJ1-2
V gene: TRBV19
CDR3 protein: ASSLGTGDGYT

J gene: TRBJ2-7
V gene: TRBV10-1
CDR3 protein: ASSFGLDRAEQY

J gene: TRBJ2-3
V gene: TRBV2
CDR3 protein: ASSAAVRIDTQY

J gene: TRBJ2-2
V gene: TRBV7-2
CDR3 protein: ASSRGGYTGELF

J gene: TRBJ1-2
V gene: TRBV6-1
CDR3 protein: ASSESAGNYGYT

J gene: TRBJ1-5
V gene: TRBV6-1
CDR3 protein: ASSEGRSPAWPQH

J gene: TRBJ2-7
V gene: TRBV6-5
CDR3 protein: ASSYSGLAEQY

J gene: TRBJ2-2
V gene: TRBV11-2
CDR3 protein: ASSLWGRIGELF

J gene: TRBJ1-1
V gene: TRBV7-9
CDR3 protein: ASSREAHWNTEAF

J gene: TRBJ1-2
V gene: TRBV28
CDR3 protein: ASSWGRLPYGYT

J gene: TRBJ2-2
V gene: TRBV15
CDR3 protein: ATTTLSNTGELF

J gene: TRBJ1-1
V gene: TRBV12-3/TRBV12-4
CDR3 protein: ASSLRTEAF

J gene: TRBJ1-6
V gene: TRBV19
CDR3 protein: ASSDRGISPLH

J gene: TRBJ1-1
V gene: TRBV4-1
CDR3 protein: ASQGMNTEAF

J gene: TRBJ1-6
V gene: TRBV10-1
CDR3 protein: AILPPCQSYNSPLH

J gene: TRBJ1-5
V gene: TRBV15
CDR3 protein: ATSSFGETGSGQPQH

J gene: TRBJ1-1
V gene: TRBV10-1
CDR3 protein: ASSDPRDGTEAF

J gene: TRBJ2-2
V gene: TRBV4-2
CDR3 protein: ASSQGTSSGELF

J gene: TRBJ2-7
V gene: TRBV2
CDR3 protein: AAGGQGVGEQY

J gene: TRBJ2-2
V gene: TRBV6-5
CDR3 protein: ASSYDAAANTGELF

J gene: TRBJ2-5
V gene: TRBV5-6
CDR3 protein: ASSLMGLAGGGETQY

J gene: TRBJ2-7
V gene: TRBV11-2
CDR3 protein: ASSTVADRAAEQY

J gene: TRBJ1-1
V gene: TRBV3-1/TRBV3-2
CDR3 protein: ASTTAGTEAF

J gene: TRBJ1-1
V gene: TRBV10-3
CDR3 protein: AIRDTGLTEAF

J gene: TRBJ2-6
V gene: TRBV6-2/TRBV6-3
CDR3 protein: ASSRWPNYSGANVLT

J gene: TRBJ2-2
V gene: TRBV28
CDR3 protein: ASFLGQGHTGELF

J gene: TRBJ2-1
V gene: TRBV11-2
CDR3 protein: ASSLDFSGGSEQF

J gene: TRBJ1-1
V gene: TRBV6-5
CDR3 protein: ASSITGGRTEAF

J gene: TRBJ1-1
V gene: TRBV5-1
CDR3 protein: ASSWGQGQRGNTEAF

J gene: TRBJ2-1
V gene: TRBV24-1
CDR3 protein: ATSDSGTSGYNEQF

J gene: TRBJ2-5
V gene: TRBV11-2
CDR3 protein: ASRRPGQKNQETQY

J gene: TRBJ1-6
V gene: TRBV6-1
CDR3 protein: ASSRGTLGGSPLH

J gene: TRBJ1-5
V gene: TRBV19
CDR3 protein: ASRGHSNQPQH

J gene: TRBJ2-5
V gene: TRBV23-1
CDR3 protein: ASSRSRRSIETQY

J gene: TRBJ2-6
V gene: TRBV28
CDR3 protein: ASSFPGSGANVLT

J gene: TRBJ1-6
V gene: TRBV15
CDR3 protein: ATSRGNPRAPLH

J gene: TRBJ1-3
V gene: TRBV19
CDR3 protein: ASSIRKPDSYSGNTIY

J gene: TRBJ2-5
V gene: TRBV24-1
CDR3 protein: ATSELGETQY

J gene: TRBJ1-1
V gene: TRBV3-1/TRBV3-2
CDR3 protein: ASSQMTRMNTEAF

J gene: TRBJ2-2
V gene: TRBV7-9
CDR3 protein: ASSLQMGPGELF

J gene: TRBJ2-2
V gene: TRBV5-1
CDR3 protein: ASSLPTANTGELF

J gene: TRBJ1-2
V gene: TRBV6-4
CDR3 protein: ASSDSSLGAGNPT

J gene: TRBJ1-4
V gene: TRBV2
CDR3 protein: AGTTGKKLF

J gene: TRBJ1-3
V gene: TRBV18
CDR3 protein: ASSPDTGNTIY